Listed here are 27 T cell receptor beta chains from one sample, sequenced in a study of T cells after posttransplantation cyclophosphamide. TCRdb keeps only in-frame clones here, not all; method: immunoSEQ multiplex PCR. This sample has approximately 39,000 clones, with 78% found just once. Cyclophosphamide on days +3 and +4 followed busulfan-fludarabine conditioning and a marrow graft. The sample here was CD4+ T cells sorted from blood, taken 1,700 to 2,000 days after a stem cell transplant with posttransplant cyclophosphamide. These receptor sequences come from a female patient in her forties who received an allogeneic stem cell transplant from a related donor, was CMV-positive, and had no GVHD. Some T cells may be transferred from the graft donor.

The V call is TRBV5-4, the J call TRBJ2-2; possible D gene TRBD1, 5 bases. The CDR3 has 13 amino acids. V dropped 4 bases and J dropped 7 bases, with 11 bases sitting between them. Germline loops: CDR1 SGHNT, CDR2 YYREEE (reference sequence). The CDR3 sequence: CASSRYDSGELFF. CDR3 DNA: TGTGCCAGCAGCCGCTACGACAGCGGGGAGCTGTTTTTT.

The V call is TRBV6-1, the J call TRBJ2-1, with a possible D match to TRBD2 (6 bases). CDR1 is MNHNS and CDR2 is SASEGT in the germline V gene. Trimming shortened V by 9 bases and J by 8 bases, and 14 bases separated the two germline ends. The CDR3 totals 12 residues. The CDR3 sequence: CARGGPRDEQFF. In DNA, the CDR3 is TGTGCCAGGGGGGGTCCTAGGGATGAGCAGTTCTTC.

The chain carries TRBV5-4 and TRBJ1-1; D perhaps matches TRBD1 (6 bases). Germline-derived CDR1 and CDR2 are SGHNT and YYREEE (reference sequence). This CDR3 contains 15 residues. Trimming took off 7 bases at V and 2 bases at J, with 18 bases between the two ends. CDR3 sequence: CASQGIPGVNTEAFF. Here the CDR3 DNA reads TGTGCCAGCCAAGGAATTCCAGGGGTAAACACTGAAGCTTTCTTT. Full variable domain (rest looked up from reference TRBV5-4 and TRBJ1-1): ETGVTQSPTHLIKTRGQQVTLRCSSQSGHNTVSWYQQALGQGPQFIFQYYREEENGRGNFPPRFSGLQFPNYSSELNVNALELDDSALYLCASQGIPGVNTEAFFGQGTRLTVV.

The V and J genes are TRBV2 and TRBJ1-1, with D possibly matching TRBD1 (5 bases). With 7 bases removed from V and 0 bases from J, the gap between germline ends came to 18 bases. This CDR3 has 16 residues. Germline V gene sequence: CDR1 SNHLY, CDR2 FYNNEI. The CDR3 reads CASTLLTGLLNTEAFF. CDR3 DNA: TGTGCCAGCACCCTCTTAACGGGACTTTTGAACACTGAAGCTTTCTTT.

This clone was detected only a few times. This sequence joins TRBV6-5 and TRBJ1-1; D gene ambiguous. The CDR3 extends over 11 amino acids. CDR1 is MNHEY and CDR2 is SVGAGI in the germline V gene. Trimming cost V 3 bases and J 4 bases, with 3 bases left between them. Here the CDR3 DNA reads TGTGCCAGCAGTTATCGCACTGAAGCTTTCTTT. Residues: CASSYRTEAFF.

The V and J genes are TRBV9 and TRBJ2-2, with 15 bases matching TRBD2. The germline V gene encodes CDR1 SGDLS and CDR2 YYNGEE. The CDR3 is made up of 18 amino acids. The ends lost 3 bases at V and 5 bases at J; junction bases unmatched: 8. CDR3 residues: CASSGSGLAGGGTGELFF. CDR3 in DNA: TGTGCCAGCAGCGGATCGGGACTAGCGGGGGGAGGGACCGGGGAGCTGTTTTTT.

This clone is a singleton in its sample. V and J are TRBV7-9 and TRBJ1-5; D may be TRBD1 (6 bases). From germline, CDR1 is SEHNR and CDR2 FQNEAQ (reference sequence). This CDR3 is 19 amino acids long. V dropped 3 bases and J dropped 0 bases, with 21 bases sitting between them. The CDR3 here is CASSLSQSQGSYSNQPQHF. The CDR3 DNA is TGTGCCAGCAGCTTGAGTCAGTCCCAGGGGTCGTATAGCAATCAGCCCCAGCATTTT.

CDR3 nucleotide sequence: TGTGCCAGCAGCTTGAGGTCGGGACATAGTAGTGAAAAACTGTTTTTT. Its protein is CASSLRSGHSSEKLFF. V usage is TRBV5-5 and J usage is TRBJ1-4; the D gene is possibly TRBD1 (6 bases). This CDR3 spans 16 amino acids. V lost 1 base, J lost 7 bases, and 17 bases lay in between. The germline CDR1 and CDR2 sequences are SGHKS and YYEKEE (reference sequence).

The J gene is TRBJ2-6, the V gene TRBV6-5; a possible D gene is TRBD2 (6 bases). CDR1 is MNHEY, CDR2 SVGAGI, per germline. V lost 2 bases and J lost 1, with 6 bases in between. CDR3 size: 15 residues. CDR3 nucleotides: TGTGCCAGCAGTTACCGGGGGTCTGGGGCCAACGTCCTGACTTTC. Its translation is CASSYRGSGANVLTF.

This clone appeared a few times. This chain joins TRBV14 and TRBJ2-3; a possible D gene is TRBD2 (5 bases). The ends were cut back, 4 bases at V and 1 base at J, with 12 bases in the middle. Germline loops: CDR1 SGHDN, CDR2 FVKESK. The length of the CDR3 is 15 residues. The chain's CDR3 is CASSLGERGTDTQYF. CDR3 nucleotide sequence: TGTGCCAGCAGCCTCGGAGAGAGGGGCACAGATACGCAGTATTTT.

The chain links TRBV9 to TRBJ2-5, with TRBD1 identical over 8 bases. V dropped 3 bases and J dropped 7; count of bases not matched to a gene: 8. The CDR3 is 14 residues long. Germline V gene data show CDR1 as SGDLS and CDR2 as YYNGEE. The CDR3, as DNA: TGTGCCAGCAGCGGGGGACAGGCTACCTCGACCCAGTACTTC. Amino acid sequence: CASSGGQATSTQYF. Filled out from reference TRBV9 and TRBJ2-5, the complete variable domain reads DSGVTQTPKHLITATGQRVTLRCSPRSGDLSVYWYQQSLDQGLQFLIQYYNGEERAKGNILERFSAQQFPDLHSELNLSSLELGDSALYFCASSGGQATSTQYFGPGTRLLVL.

The rearrangement links TRBV7-8 to TRBJ1-5; D is perhaps TRBD1 (6 bases). This CDR3 has 13 residues. V gave up 3 bases and J gave up 6 bases, with 9 bases separating them. Per the germline V gene, CDR1 is SGHVS and CDR2 is FQNEAQ. The CDR3, as DNA: TGTGCCAGCAGCTTCGACAGGATTCAGCCCCAGCATTTT. Encoded protein: CASSFDRIQPQHF.

The CDR3 region is CASSLVGRNGGGPDTQYF. The CDR3 region has the DNA TGCGCCAGCAGCTTGGTCGGCCGGAACGGGGGAGGGCCAGATACGCAGTATTTT. V is TRBV5-1 and J is TRBJ2-3; 7 positions match TRBD2. The trim removed 0 bases at V and 4 bases at J, leaving 14 bases unmatched. Germline lookup yields CDR1 SGHRS and CDR2 YFSETQ. The CDR3 is 18 amino acids. The entire variable domain, with the rest obtained from reference TRBV5-1 and TRBJ2-3, is as follows: KAGVTQTPRYLIKTRGQQVTLSCSPISGHRSVSWYQQTPGQGLQFLFEYFSETQRNKGNFPGRFSGRQFSNSRSEMNVSTLELGDSALYLCASSLVGRNGGGPDTQYFGPGTRLTVL.

The chain joins TRBV5-1 to TRBJ2-3; 14 nucleotides align to TRBD2. After removal of 4 bases from V and 2 bases from J, the junction contained 15 bases not matched to a gene. Germline-derived CDR1 and CDR2 are SGHRS and YFSETQ. CDR3 length: 20 amino acids. The CDR3 DNA is TGCGCCAGCAGCAGACCAGGGACTAGCGGGGGACAAACCCCCACAGATACGCAGTATTTT. This sequence encodes CASSRPGTSGGQTPTDTQYF.

This clone was seen just once. CDR3 sequence: CASSVGGAGGSTDTQYF. As DNA, the CDR3 is TGTGCCAGCAGCGTAGGAGGGGCGGGGGGCAGCACAGATACGCAGTATTTT. The V call is TRBV9, the J call TRBJ2-3, with 8 nucleotides matching TRBD2. V lost 0 bases, J lost 0 bases, and 6 bases stayed unmatched. The CDR3 has 17 residues. CDR1 and CDR2 from the germline V gene are SGDLS and YYNGEE. The full variable domain, completed using reference TRBV9 and TRBJ2-3, is DSGVTQTPKHLITATGQRVTLRCSPRSGDLSVYWYQQSLDQGLQFLIQYYNGEERAKGNILERFSAQQFPDLHSELNLSSLELGDSALYFCASSVGGAGGSTDTQYFGPGTRLTVL.

The gene calls are TRBV2 and TRBJ2-5; possible D gene TRBD1, 6 bases. Germline V gene data show CDR1 as SNHLY and CDR2 as FYNNEI. CDR3 length: 14 residues. Trimming took 3 bases from V and 1 from J, leaving 9 bases between them. CDR3 sequence (DNA): TGTGCCAGCAGTGATGACAGGTTCCAAGAGACCCAGTACTTC. The encoded protein is CASSDDRFQETQYF.

This clone was recorded only once. V gene TRBV9 combines with J gene TRBJ2-5, with TRBD1 matching over 7 bases. CDR1 is SGDLS and CDR2 is YYNGEE in the germline V gene. Trimming took 4 bases from V and 2 from J; bases not matched to a gene: 5. There are 14 residues in the CDR3. The CDR3 loop reads CASSNRQGQETQYF. The CDR3 nucleotides are TGTGCCAGCAGCAATCGACAGGGACAAGAGACCCAGTACTTC.

This clone was found once. The chain employs TRBV9 and TRBJ1-1; D possibly corresponds to TRBD1 (5 bases). Trimming took off 0 bases at V and 4 bases at J, with 19 bases between the two ends. Germline assignment: CDR1 SGDLS and CDR2 YYNGEE. The CDR3 consists of 17 residues. The CDR3 DNA reads as TGTGCCAGCAGCGTAGTCCTCGTTGGCTCAGGGCCCACTGAAGCTTTCTTT. This sequence encodes CASSVVLVGSGPTEAFF.

By share of the sample, this clone is medium-sized (0.01 to 0.1%). This chain uses TRBV11-2 with TRBJ1-6; D not resolved. This CDR3 is built from 16 residues. CDR1 and CDR2 from the germline V gene are SGHAT and FQNNGV. The V end was cut by 5 bases, the J end by 0 bases, with 11 bases between. The CDR3 protein is CASSPGRFSYNSPLHF. In DNA form, the CDR3 reads TGTGCCAGCAGCCCCGGGAGATTCTCCTATAATTCACCCCTCCACTTT.

The rearrangement links TRBV14 to TRBJ2-5, with D perhaps TRBD1 (5 bases). V shed 7 bases and J shed 5 bases, with 17 bases lying between them. CDR3 length: 14 residues. Looked up from germline, CDR1 is SGHDN and CDR2 is FVKESK. CDR3 coding DNA: TGTGCCAGCATAAAGGGGCGATCCCTGGAGACCCAGTACTTC. Its protein is CASIKGRSLETQYF.

The rearrangement links TRBV11-3 to TRBJ2-1; D is uncertain. The CDR3 totals 13 residues. CDR1 and CDR2 (germline): SGHNT, YENEEA. Trimming cost V 2 bases and J 7 bases, with 9 bases left between them. The chain's CDR3 is CASSLNSGNEQFF. CDR3 nucleotides: TGTGCCAGCAGCTTAAATTCGGGTAATGAGCAGTTCTTC.

This clone was picked up a small number of times. The V gene is TRBV2, the J gene TRBJ1-2; maybe TRBD1 (5 bases). Trimming shortened V by 6 bases and J by 7 bases, and 15 bases separated the two germline ends. This CDR3 is built from 13 residues. Germline V CDR1 and CDR2: SNHLY, FYNNEI. This CDR3 is CASRDNWGRGYTF. CDR3 in DNA: TGTGCCAGCAGGGACAATTGGGGCCGTGGCTACACCTTC. Supplemented by reference TRBV2 and TRBJ1-2, the full variable domain reads EPEVTQTPSHQVTQMGQEVILRCVPISNHLYFYWYRQILGQKVEFLVSFYNNEISEKSEIFDDQFSVERPDGSNFTLKIRSTKLEDSAMYFCASRDNWGRGYTFGSGTRLTVV.

The chain combines TRBV5-4 with TRBJ2-6; D perhaps matches TRBD1 (5 bases). The CDR3 has 15 residues. V shed 4 bases and J shed 1 base, with 9 bases lying between them. Germline CDR1 and CDR2: SGHNT and YYREEE (reference sequence). CDR3 sequence reads: CASSVPGSGANVLTF. The CDR3, as DNA: TGTGCCAGCAGCGTACCAGGGTCTGGGGCCAACGTCCTGACTTTC.

The chain joins TRBV15 to TRBJ1-1; D unclear. Germline-derived CDR1 and CDR2 are LNHNV and YYDKDF (reference sequence). The V end lost 0 bases, the J end lost 2 bases, and 13 bases lay between the germline ends. The CDR3 runs to 16 residues. The CDR3 spells CATSRDSLVVNTEAFF. DNA of the CDR3: TGTGCCACCAGCAGAGATTCCTTAGTAGTAAACACTGAAGCTTTCTTT.

J is TRBJ2-1 and V is TRBV6-6, with 10 bases fitting TRBD1. This CDR3 contains 16 residues. Germline CDR1 and CDR2: MNHNY and SVGAGI (reference sequence). V lost 6 bases and J lost 4; bases outside the gene matches: 9. CDR3 nucleotide sequence: TGTGCCAGCAGAGGGACAGGGGAAGGGTTATACAATGAGCAGTTCTTC. Protein product: CASRGTGEGLYNEQFF.

The chain employs TRBV5-6 and TRBJ2-5; 7 nucleotides match TRBD1. The CDR3 covers 14 residues. CDR1 and CDR2 from the germline V gene are SGHDT and YYEEEE. Losses at the gene ends were 2 bases for V and 3 bases for J; bases not matched to a gene: 4. The CDR3 sequence: CASSFPGTEETQYF. In DNA form, the CDR3 reads TGTGCCAGCAGCTTTCCCGGGACAGAAGAGACCCAGTACTTC.

There are a few counts of this clone. The V and J genes are TRBV7-2 and TRBJ2-7, with a weak D call TRBD1 (6 bases). The CDR3 extends over 11 amino acids. From germline, CDR1 is SGHTA and CDR2 FQGNSA. The CDR3 protein is CWRQVAYEQYF. The CDR3 DNA is TGTTGGCGACAGGTCGCCTACGAGCAGTACTTC.